Following are 20 T cell receptor beta chains from one sample sequenced in a study of blood T cell repertoires in COVID-19. The method was immunoSEQ multiplex PCR; TCRdb's version includes in-frame clones alone and lacks a portion of them. Of more than 95,000 clones in the sample, 85% were seen once. Specimen: peripheral blood. The receptors come from a man over 45 with acute or convalescent COVID-19.

The V call is TRBV5-1, the J call TRBJ1-1; TRBD1 agrees at 7 bases. The CDR3 extends over 14 amino acids. From germline, CDR1 is SGHRS and CDR2 YFSETQ. V shed 4 bases, J shed 1 base, and the junction held 4 bases outside the gene matches. The CDR3 DNA follows: TGCGCCAGCAGCAAGGGACAGCCGAACACTGAAGCTTTCTTT. Translating it yields CASSKGQPNTEAFF.

This clone appeared once. The CDR3: CASSLVLAADTQYF. The CDR3 nucleotides are TGTGCCAGCAGCTTAGTATTGGCTGCAGATACGCAGTATTTT. J is TRBJ2-3 and V is TRBV7-9; D is uncertain. Germline CDR1 SEHNR, CDR2 FQNEAQ (reference sequence). V dropped 1 base and J dropped 4 bases, with 9 bases sitting between them. This CDR3 has 14 residues.

V gene TRBV5-1 combines with J gene TRBJ1-2; 8 bases map to TRBD1. The trim removed 4 bases at V and 3 bases at J, leaving 5 bases unmatched. The germline V gene has CDR1 SGHRS and CDR2 YFSETQ. This CDR3 region has 14 residues. The CDR3 DNA is TGCGCCAGCAGCCCGACAGGGGCTTACTATGGCTACACCTTC. Translation: CASSPTGAYYGYTF.

V gene TRBV14 combines with J gene TRBJ2-7; unclear D gene. Germline V gene data show CDR1 as SGHDN and CDR2 as FVKESK. V lost 4 bases and J 3 bases, leaving 10 bases between the germline ends. The length of the CDR3 is 13 residues. CDR3 coding DNA: TGTGCCAGCAGCCGGCCAGGAAACTACGAGCAGTACTTC. Its translation: CASSRPGNYEQYF. The full variable domain, with the rest looked up from reference TRBV14 and TRBJ2-7, is EAGVTQFPSHSVIEKGQTVTLRCDPISGHDNLYWYRRVMGKEIKFLLHFVKESKQDESGMPNNRFLAERTGGTYSTLKVQPAELEDSGVYFCASSRPGNYEQYFGPGTRLTVT.

The sample holds one count of this clone. The V call is TRBV13, the J call TRBJ2-1, with 13 bases that match TRBD2. This CDR3 is built from 15 residues. After removal of 5 bases from V and 9 bases from J, the junction contained 7 bases not matched to a gene. CDR1 and CDR2 (germline): PRHDT, FYEKMQ (reference sequence). Written as DNA, the CDR3 is TGTGCCAGCAGCGCACTAGCGGGAGGGCCGAGTGAGCAGTTCTTC. Translating gives CASSALAGGPSEQFF.

The chain recombines TRBV7-9 with TRBJ1-1; a weak D match, TRBD1 (5 bases). Germline CDR1 SEHNR, CDR2 FQNEAQ (reference sequence). V lost 2 bases and J 4 bases, leaving 26 bases between the germline ends. This CDR3 has 19 residues. This chain's CDR3 is CASSLSIREGMRRGTEAFF. DNA for the CDR3: TGTGCCAGCAGCTTATCTATCCGGGAGGGAATGAGAAGGGGCACTGAAGCTTTCTTT.

This rearrangement joins TRBV3-1 (or the pseudogene TRBV3-2) to TRBJ1-2; the D gene is possibly TRBD1 (6 bases). Germline values: CDR1 LGHDT, CDR2 YNNKEL (reference sequence). V lost 4 bases and J 5 bases, leaving 14 bases between the germline ends. The CDR3 totals 14 residues. CDR3 nucleotide sequence: TGTGCCAGCAGCCCCGGACAGCTTACGTATGGCTACACCTTC. Its protein product is CASSPGQLTYGYTF.

The V and J genes are TRBV3-1 (or the pseudogene TRBV3-2) and TRBJ2-5, with 8 bases lining up with TRBD2. CDR1 and CDR2 (germline): LGHDT, YNNKEL (reference sequence). There are 16 residues in the CDR3. With 0 bases clipped from V and 5 bases from J, the junction kept 8 bases outside the gene matches. This CDR3 reads CASSQEDSGVLETQYF. In nucleotides, the CDR3 is TGTGCCAGCAGCCAAGAAGATAGCGGGGTCCTGGAGACCCAGTACTTC.

The rearrangement joins TRBV5-1 to TRBJ1-1; 8 positions agree with TRBD1. The V gene's germline CDR1 is SGHRS and CDR2 YFSETQ. The CDR3 is 14 residues long. J was trimmed by 3 bases and V by 5 bases; bases with no gene match: 6. CDR3 region: CASRREQGDTEAFF. DNA of the CDR3: TGCGCCAGCAGGAGGGAACAGGGGGACACTGAAGCTTTCTTT.

The chain uses TRBV24-1 and TRBJ1-5, with 9 bases matching TRBD1. Germline CDR1 KGHDR, CDR2 SFDVKD. The CDR3 runs 16 residues. The V gene end was trimmed by 4 bases and the J gene end by 1 base; junction bases not matched to a gene: 4. CDR3 protein: CATSDQGQGSNQPQHF. The CDR3 DNA sequence: TGTGCCACCAGTGACCAGGGACAGGGCAGCAATCAGCCCCAGCATTTT.

The genes are TRBV2 and TRBJ2-7; weak D call: TRBD1 (6 bases). V gave up 2 bases and J gave up 3 bases, with 11 bases separating them. There are 14 residues in the CDR3. From germline, CDR1 is SNHLY and CDR2 FYNNEI. CDR3 region: CASSETGSLYEQYF. Written as DNA, the CDR3 is TGTGCCAGCAGTGAAACAGGGTCACTCTACGAGCAGTACTTC.

This clone was observed a single time. The chain has TRBV20-1 and TRBJ1-5; 9 nucleotides agree with TRBD1. The CDR3 runs to 16 residues. CDR1 is DFQATT, CDR2 SNEGSKA, per germline (reference sequence). V lost 3 bases and J lost 6; bases outside the gene matches: 12. The CDR3 protein is CSASTGGTPYGQPQHF. The CDR3 bases are TGCAGTGCTAGTACAGGGGGCACTCCGTATGGTCAGCCCCAGCATTTT.

J is TRBJ1-2 and V is TRBV5-4; D not certain. This CDR3 spans 13 amino acids. Germline values: CDR1 SGHNT, CDR2 YYREEE (reference sequence). V gave up 0 bases and J gave up 0 bases, with 3 bases separating them. The CDR3, as DNA: TGTGCCAGCAGCTTGGACTCTAACTATGGCTACACCTTC. Protein product: CASSLDSNYGYTF. Combining the CDR3 with reference TRBV5-4 and TRBJ1-2 gives the whole variable domain ETGVTQSPTHLIKTRGQQVTLRCSSQSGHNTVSWYQQALGQGPQFIFQYYREEENGRGNFPPRFSGLQFPNYSSELNVNALELDDSALYLCASSLDSNYGYTFGSGTRLTVV.

The chain has TRBV7-9 and TRBJ1-4, with a tentative D call TRBD1 (6 bases). The CDR3 has 16 residues. The V gene lost 3 bases and the J gene lost 10 bases, with 21 bases spanning the gap. The germline CDR1 and CDR2 sequences are SEHNR and FQNEAQ (reference sequence). This CDR3 reads CASSFGTTTRGGKLFF. DNA of the CDR3: TGTGCCAGCAGCTTTGGGACCACAACCCGAGGGGGAAAACTGTTTTTT.

The chain couples TRBV7-9 to TRBJ2-7, with a possible D match to TRBD2 (6 bases). V lost 6 bases and J 0 bases, leaving 27 bases between the germline ends. The CDR3 length is 19 residues. Germline CDR1 reads SEHNR; CDR2 reads FQNEAQ (reference sequence). CDR3 amino acids: CASRPFGLGGAMISYEQYF. For the CDR3, the DNA is TGTGCCAGCAGGCCGTTCGGGCTCGGGGGAGCGATGATCTCCTACGAGCAGTACTTC.

The chain carries TRBV27 and TRBJ1-2, with 7 bases matching TRBD1. Germline V gene lookup returns CDR1 MNHEY and CDR2 SMNVEV (reference sequence). This CDR3 has 16 residues. With 1 base clipped from V and 7 bases from J, the junction kept 12 bases outside the gene matches. The CDR3 loop is CASSLYPPGGAAGYTF. The CDR3 DNA is TGTGCCAGCAGTTTATACCCTCCAGGGGGAGCTGCTGGCTACACCTTC.

The CDR3 bases are TGTGCCAGCAGCACTGACAGGTTTGACTCTGGAAACACCATATATTTT. Translation: CASSTDRFDSGNTIYF. The chain couples TRBV21-1 to TRBJ1-3; the table gives TRBD1 as D, unverified against the DNA. TRBV21-1 is given as a pseudogene. The CDR3 sequence is 16 residues long.

The rearrangement uses TRBV29-1 and TRBJ1-2; 8 bases match TRBD1. This CDR3 is built from 14 residues. After removal of 1 base from V and 7 bases from J, the junction contained 8 bases not matched to a gene. CDR1 and CDR2 (germline): SQVTM, ANQGSEA. CDR3 coding DNA: TGCAGCGTTGAAGCTACGACAGGGGCAGCTGGCTACACCTTC. Translated, it gives CSVEATTGAAGYTF.

This clone was observed once. The rearrangement joins TRBV11-2 to TRBJ1-2, with 7 bases identical to TRBD1. Germline CDR1 is SGHAT and CDR2 is FQNNGV. Unmatched junction bases numbered 7, after V lost 4 bases and J lost 5 bases. This CDR3 has 14 amino acids. This chain's CDR3 is CASSSSTGSYGYTF. CDR3 DNA: TGTGCCAGCAGCTCCTCGACAGGGAGTTATGGCTACACCTTC. Combining the CDR3 with reference TRBV11-2 and TRBJ1-2 gives the whole variable domain EAGVAQSPRYKIIEKRQSVAFWCNPISGHATLYWYQQILGQGPKLLIQFQNNGVVDDSQLPKDRFSAERLKGVDSTLKIQPAKLEDSAVYLCASSSSTGSYGYTFGSGTRLTVV.

With regard to this clone: A junction boundary mismatches the germline segment, possibly from a read error. V gene TRBV9 combines with J gene TRBJ1-4; D is possibly TRBD1 (5 bases). CDR1 SGDLS and CDR2 YYNGEE come from the germline V gene. The CDR3 has 15 residues. CDR3 nucleotides: TGTGCCAGCAGCGTAGCTGGCAGGGTGGAAGAAAAACTATTTTTT. As protein: CASSVAGRVEEKLFF.